This T cell receptor (beta chain) was found in a study of cytomegalovirus exposure and HLA in healthy donors. General study findings and limits: After further analysis at a later stage, 15,000 to 20,000 TCR beta sequences were associated with HLA alleles at 0.05 false discovery rate. The authors listed 180 or so TCR beta chains as cytomegalovirus-associated.

Comment on this clone: Its antigen remains unknown.

Vbeta (60) and Jbeta (13) primers were used in the PCR. Original processing methods: In a later analysis, of some 80 million unique beta chains, about 11 million appeared in at least two donors. Clones were read by immunoSEQ multiplex PCR, and TCRdb kept only the in-frame ones, dropping some. V and J calls and clone size are given by that table; D and trimming were obtained from the DNA. The profile shows 150,000 to 200,000 clones, more than 70% of them singletons. The V gene's germline CDR1 is MNHNS and CDR2 SASEGT. The V gene lost 2 bases and the J gene lost 1 base, with 9 bases spanning the gap. The CDR3 has 14 amino acids.

The sequencing sample was made of PBMCs. The rearrangement uses TRBV6-1 and TRBJ2-7; no reliable D call. The receptor was isolated from a man between 40 and 49 years old in good health and CMV-seropositive. CDR3 sequence reads: CASSELNTSYEQYF. The CDR3 DNA is TGTGCCAGCAGTGAATTGAACACGTCCTACGAGCAGTACTTC.